This TCR beta chain emerged from a study of T cell responses to AZD1222 COVID-19 vaccine. This CDR3 contains 17 residues. Germline assignment: CDR1 ENHRY and CDR2 SYGVKD. V was pared by 0 bases and J by 1 base, with 13 bases between. TCRdb keeps only in-frame clones here, not all; method: immunoSEQ multiplex PCR. Among 150,000 to 200,000 clones listed, over 90% were seen once. The rearrangement uses TRBV10-3 and TRBJ2-1, with D perhaps TRBD2 (5 bases). This TCR was recovered from an adult in good health. Source: peripheral blood, taken on day 0 of AZD1222 vaccination. The chain's CDR3 is CAISESMVRGSYNEQFF. The CDR3 bases are TGTGCCATCAGTGAGTCGATGGTCCGGGGATCCTACAATGAGCAGTTCTTC.